The 32 T cell receptor beta chains below come from one sample, sequenced in a study of identical twins. One entry per CDR3 protein results from TCRdb running MiXCR on the 5' RACE reads. The sample lists about 530,000 distinct CDR3 sequences, 20% to 25% occurring once. A further study also used this sample, focusing on yellow fever vaccine responses in identical twins.

The material sequenced was CD4+ T cells sorted from blood. These receptor sequences come from a woman younger than 35 in good health.

The chain joins TRBV3-1 to TRBJ2-5; 11 bases agree with TRBD1. The germline gives CDR1 LGHDT, CDR2 YNNKEL (reference sequence). Trimming removed 2 bases from V and 5 bases from J; junction bases left unmatched: 4. The CDR3 runs 15 residues. This CDR3 reads CASSQWTGGHETQYF. CDR3 in DNA: TGTGCCAGCAGCCAATGGACAGGGGGCCATGAGACCCAGTACTTC.

The chain joins TRBV6-2 or TRBV6-3 to TRBJ2-3, with unresolved D. V lost 5 bases to trimming and J lost 4 bases, with 7 bases between them. CDR1 and CDR2 (germline): MNHEY, SVGEGT. This CDR3 has 12 residues. CDR3 nucleotide sequence: TGTGCCAGCAGTGACCCACCAGATACGCAGTATTTT. Translated: CASSDPPDTQYF.

This clonotype was found a few times. For the CDR3, the DNA is TGTGCCAGCAGCCAAGCGTCCAGGGGCGTGGGAGCTTTCTTT. Translating it yields CASSQASRGVGAFF. The chain couples TRBV3-1 to TRBJ1-1; the D gene is possibly TRBD1 (6 bases). The CDR3 covers 14 residues. Trimming stripped 1 base from V and 10 bases from J, with 16 bases between. Germline V gives CDR1 LGHDT, CDR2 YNNKEL (reference sequence).

The chain joins TRBV11-2 to TRBJ2-4; tentative D call: TRBD1 (6 bases). The V end was cut by 4 bases, the J end by 0 bases, with 10 bases between. Germline values: CDR1 SGHAT, CDR2 FQNNGV. CDR3 size: 15 residues. The CDR3 DNA reads TGTGCCAGCAGCTCCAACAGGGTAGCCAAAAACATTCAGTACTTC. Amino acids: CASSSNRVAKNIQYF.

The sample holds many counts of this clonotype. This chain joins TRBV12-3 or TRBV12-4 and TRBJ2-3; maybe TRBD2 (7 bases). The CDR3 length is 14 residues. V lost 3 bases and J lost 5, with 12 bases in between. CDR3 in amino acids: CASSLVGGGDTQYF. The CDR3 DNA follows: TGTGCCAGCAGTTTGGTAGGGGGGGGAGATACGCAGTATTTT.

The rearrangement uses TRBV2 and TRBJ2-3; 8 bases fit TRBD2. Germline CDR1 reads SNHLY; CDR2 reads FYNNEI. The CDR3 is 16 residues long. J gave up 5 bases and V 4 bases, and 11 bases lay outside the gene matches. As DNA, the CDR3 is TGTGCCAGCAGTGTGGGTGCTCGGGGGGGCCAAGATACGCAGTATTTT. It yields the protein CASSVGARGGQDTQYF.

This rearrangement joins TRBV12-3 or TRBV12-4 to TRBJ2-5; a possible D gene is TRBD2 (5 bases). The CDR3 runs to 16 residues. Trimming took off 1 base at V and 2 bases at J, with 14 bases between the two ends. This CDR3 is CASSLGGKGSQETQYF. CDR3 bases: TGTGCCAGCAGTTTAGGAGGGAAAGGGTCACAAGAGACCCAGTACTTC.

This clonotype was seen just once. The J gene is TRBJ2-3, the V gene TRBV20-1, with unresolved D. With 5 bases removed from V and 1 base from J, the gap between germline ends came to 7 bases. Germline V lookup: CDR1 DFQATT, CDR2 SNEGSKA (reference sequence). This CDR3 has 12 residues. CDR3 region: CSALHRTDTQYF. Written as DNA, the CDR3 is TGCAGTGCTTTACACCGCACAGATACGCAGTATTTT.

This clonotype was picked up a small number of times. The V call is TRBV12-3 or TRBV12-4, the J call TRBJ2-7, with D possibly being TRBD1 (5 bases). The CDR3 runs 13 residues. V was shortened by 5 bases and J by 2 bases, with 10 bases between the two germline ends. CDR3 coding DNA: TGTGCCAGCAGTCGGACACCAACCTACGAGCAGTACTTC. Its protein is CASSRTPTYEQYF.

This clonotype was counted between two and nine times. The CDR3 DNA sequence: TGTGCCAGCAGCGGACTAGCGGGAGGGCGATATTTAAATGAGCAGTTCTTC. Translating it yields CASSGLAGGRYLNEQFF. The chain uses TRBV12-3 or TRBV12-4 and TRBJ2-1, with TRBD2 matching over 15 bases. This CDR3 is built from 17 residues. V trimming: 6 bases; J trimming: 7 bases; junction bases outside the gene matches: 10.

This clonotype was observed a single time. The chain's CDR3 is CASSMGASYEQYV. CDR3 nucleotide sequence: TGTGCCAGTAGTATGGGGGCCTCCTACGAGCAGTACGTC. The chain couples TRBV19 to TRBJ2-7; a possible D gene is TRBD1 (6 bases). The CDR3 sequence is 13 residues long. Deletions cut 3 bases from V and 0 bases from J, with 6 bases between. Germline V gene lookup returns CDR1 LNHDA and CDR2 SQIVND (reference sequence).

The chain employs TRBV6-1 and TRBJ2-7; D gene uncertain. CDR3 length: 14 residues. Deletions cut 6 bases from V and 3 bases from J, with 15 bases between. Germline V gives CDR1 MNHNS, CDR2 SASEGT. CDR3 nucleotides: TGTGCCAGCAGCCCTGGCCCTCCCCACTACGAGCAGTACGTC. It specifies CASSPGPPHYEQYV.

There are a few counts of this clonotype. The chain has TRBV7-3 and TRBJ2-2; TRBD2 might be the D (6 bases). The V end was cut by 5 bases, the J end by 3 bases, with 13 bases between. CDR1 is SGHTA, CDR2 FQGTGA, per germline. This CDR3 comprises 15 residues. The CDR3 spells CASSPMRRDTGELFF. CDR3 DNA: TGTGCCAGCAGCCCCATGAGGAGGGACACCGGGGAGCTGTTTTTT.

CDR3 in DNA: TGTGCCAGCAGCTCCTTCCACGGGGGAAACTACAATGAGCAGTTCTTC. Translating it yields CASSSFHGGNYNEQFF. This sequence joins TRBV7-7 and TRBJ2-1; D may be TRBD2 (6 bases). CDR3 length: 16 residues. Trimming stripped 4 bases from V and 3 bases from J, with 16 bases between. The germline V gene has CDR1 SSHAT and CDR2 FNYEAQ (reference sequence).

This clonotype was seen at least ten times. The V gene is TRBV12-3 or TRBV12-4, the J gene TRBJ2-7; perhaps D is TRBD1 or TRBD2 (5 bases each). With 0 bases removed from V and 3 bases from J, the gap between germline ends came to 9 bases. The CDR3 consists of 14 residues. The CDR3 DNA reads as TGTGCCAGCAGTTTAGCCGGGGACCGCTACGAGCAGTACTTC. It encodes CASSLAGDRYEQYF.

The table lists this clonotype with a few counts. The chain is built from TRBV10-2 and TRBJ2-3; D is unresolved. The CDR3 sequence is 11 residues long. Trimming left V 8 bases short and J 5 bases short, with 8 bases between. The germline V gene has CDR1 WSHSY and CDR2 SAAADI. CDR3 nucleotides: TGCGCCAGCTCCGGTAGAGATACGCAGTATTTT. This encodes CASSGRDTQYF.

The gene calls are TRBV12-3 or TRBV12-4 and TRBJ2-2; the D gene is possibly TRBD2 (6 bases). The CDR3 loop spans 13 amino acids. V shed 8 bases and J shed 7 bases, with 14 bases lying between them. CDR3 DNA sequence: TGTGCCAGCTCCCTGGAGGGAGGCGGGGAGCTGTTTTTT. Its protein is CASSLEGGGELFF.

A few counts support this clonotype. V is TRBV5-1 and J is TRBJ1-1; TRBD1 is a possible D gene (5 bases). Trimming cost V 4 bases and J 0 bases, with 16 bases left between them. Germline-derived CDR1 and CDR2 are SGHRS and YFSETQ. The CDR3 length is 16 residues. This CDR3 is CASSILGGQVNTEAFF. The CDR3 DNA reads as TGCGCCAGCAGCATCCTCGGAGGACAAGTGAACACTGAAGCTTTCTTT.

This clonotype was detected only a few times. The V and J genes are TRBV6-5 and TRBJ2-1, with 11 nucleotides matching TRBD2. Germline CDR1 MNHEY, CDR2 SVGAGI. This CDR3 contains 16 residues. V was pared by 4 bases and J by 4 bases, with 6 bases of the junction left unmatched. CDR3 bases: TGTGCCAGCAGTTCCGGACCTAGCGGGGGGTACAATGAGCAGTTCTTC. Translating gives CASSSGPSGGYNEQFF.

This chain connects TRBV20-1 to TRBJ2-3; D tentatively fits TRBD1 or TRBD2 (6 bases each). The CDR3 is 14 amino acids. The V end lost 3 bases, the J end lost 7 bases, and 17 bases lay between the germline ends. Per germline, CDR1 DFQATT and CDR2 SNEGSKA (reference sequence). The DNA of the CDR3 is TGCAGTGCTAGTAGGGGGGCGGCCCAGAATACGCAGTATTTT. Translation: CSASRGAAQNTQYF.

This clonotype was counted a few times. The V call is TRBV6-1, the J call TRBJ2-1; 8 nucleotides line up with TRBD1. CDR1 is MNHNS and CDR2 is SASEGT in the germline V gene. The length of the CDR3 is 15 residues. V shed 7 bases, J shed 5 bases, and the junction held 10 bases outside the gene matches. CDR3 DNA sequence: TGTGCCAGCATAAACCGGGACAGGACTCACAATGAGCAGTTCTTC. It encodes CASINRDRTHNEQFF.

This clonotype was seen a handful of times. In nucleotides, the CDR3 is TGTGCCAGCAGTTTTGGCGGGAGGTCGAAGTATTTT. The encoded protein is CASSFGGRSKYF. This chain joins TRBV12-3 or TRBV12-4 and TRBJ2-3; 8 bases match TRBD2. The J segment lost 13 bases and the V segment lost 3 bases, leaving 6 bases of the junction unmatched. The CDR3 length is 12 residues.

This clonotype was observed at least ten times. The V and J genes are TRBV11-2 and TRBJ2-1; 10 nucleotides agree with TRBD2. This CDR3 is built from 15 residues. The junction had 7 bases not matched to a gene; V was cut back by 5 bases and J by 6 bases. The germline V gene encodes CDR1 SGHAT and CDR2 FQNNGV. The CDR3 region has the DNA TGTGCCAGCAGCCGCGGACTAGCGGAGGGCAATGAGCAGTTCTTC. Translating it yields CASSRGLAEGNEQFF.

In its sample, this clonotype was seen a few times. The J gene is TRBJ1-5, the V gene TRBV20-1, with D unclear. Per the germline V gene, CDR1 is DFQATT and CDR2 is SNEGSKA (reference sequence). V lost 0 bases and J 4 bases, leaving 10 bases between the germline ends. There are 14 residues in the CDR3. This CDR3 is CSAREGAANQPQHF. CDR3 DNA: TGCAGTGCTAGAGAGGGAGCAGCTAATCAGCCCCAGCATTTT.

Ten or more counts support this clonotype. V is TRBV7-2 and J is TRBJ2-7; 10 nucleotides align to TRBD1. From germline, CDR1 is SGHTA and CDR2 FQGNSA. After removal of 4 bases from V and 3 bases from J, the junction contained 0 bases not matched to a gene. The CDR3 runs 13 residues. The DNA of the CDR3 is TGTGCCAGCAGCTGGACAGGGGGCTACGAGCAGTACGTC. Protein product: CASSWTGGYEQYV.

A few counts support this clonotype. This chain connects TRBV11-2 to TRBJ1-5; TRBD1 agrees at 7 bases. The junction had 3 bases not matched to a gene; V was cut back by 0 bases and J by 4 bases. The V gene's germline CDR1 is SGHAT and CDR2 FQNNGV. This CDR3 is 15 amino acids long. DNA of the CDR3: TGTGCCAGCAGCTTAGATCAGGGGGAAAATCAGCCCCAGCATTTT. Translation gives CASSLDQGENQPQHF.

As for this clonotype: Germline is not matched at one junction end, which may reflect a read error. The chain joins TRBV7-8 to TRBJ2-7, with a possible D match to TRBD2 (5 bases). The CDR3 spans 12 residues. Germline V gives CDR1 SGHVS, CDR2 FQNEAQ. As DNA, the CDR3 is TGTGCCAGCAGATTAGGAGGTGTCGAGCAGTACTTC. It is translated as CASRLGGVEQYF.

This clonotype was seen only a few times. The rearrangement joins TRBV15 to TRBJ2-7; 10 bases match TRBD1. The CDR3 extends over 15 amino acids. V trimming: 1 base; J trimming: 4 bases; junction bases outside the gene matches: 4. The germline V gene encodes CDR1 LNHNV and CDR2 YYDKDF (reference sequence). In nucleotides, the CDR3 is TGTGCCACCAGCAGAGCGGGACAGGGGTCATACGAGCAGTACGTC. Encoded protein: CATSRAGQGSYEQYV.

J is TRBJ2-7 and V is TRBV4-1; D tentatively reads TRBD1 or TRBD2 (5 bases each). The CDR3 totals 15 residues. The germline V gene has CDR1 MGHRA and CDR2 YSYEKL. V shed 3 bases and J shed 3 bases, with 15 bases lying between them. The DNA of the CDR3 is TGCGCCAGCAGCCAGGATCGGGGCATTAGCTACGAGCAGTACGTC. As protein: CASSQDRGISYEQYV.

This clonotype was observed a handful of times. The chain combines TRBV6-5 with TRBJ2-2; D is unclear. V shed 6 bases and J shed 7 bases, with 9 bases lying between them. Germline V gene data show CDR1 as MNHEY and CDR2 as SVGAGI. CDR3 length: 12 residues. This CDR3 is CASSPPVGELFF. The CDR3, as DNA: TGTGCCAGCAGCCCCCCTGTCGGGGAGCTGTTTTTT.

This clonotype has at least ten counts. The chain couples TRBV12-3 or TRBV12-4 to TRBJ2-2; 13 nucleotides match TRBD2. V trimming: 3 bases; J trimming: 3 bases; junction bases outside the gene matches: 1. The CDR3 has 16 amino acids. CDR3 in DNA: TGTGCCAGCAGTTTGACTAGCGGGAGGTACACCGGGGAGCTGTTTTTT. It translates to CASSLTSGRYTGELFF.

This clonotype has more than one count but fewer than ten. The chain joins TRBV27 to TRBJ2-2; 16 positions match TRBD2. CDR3 length: 19 amino acids. Germline CDR1 and CDR2: MNHEY and SMNVEV (reference sequence). J was trimmed by 6 bases and V by 2 bases; bases with no gene match: 9. The chain's CDR3 is CASSLLTGLAGGQAGELFF. In DNA form, the CDR3 reads TGTGCCAGCAGTTTACTTACGGGACTAGCGGGAGGGCAGGCCGGGGAGCTGTTTTTT.